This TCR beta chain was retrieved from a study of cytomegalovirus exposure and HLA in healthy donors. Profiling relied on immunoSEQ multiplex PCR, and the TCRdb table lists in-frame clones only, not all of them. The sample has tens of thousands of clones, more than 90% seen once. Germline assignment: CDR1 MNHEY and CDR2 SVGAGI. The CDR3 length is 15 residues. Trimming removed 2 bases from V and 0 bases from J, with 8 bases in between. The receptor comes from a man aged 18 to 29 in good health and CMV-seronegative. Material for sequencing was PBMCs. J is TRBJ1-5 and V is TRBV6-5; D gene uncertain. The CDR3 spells CASSYGGDSNQPQHF. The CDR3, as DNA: TGTGCCAGCAGTTACGGCGGCGATAGCAATCAGCCCCAGCATTTT.